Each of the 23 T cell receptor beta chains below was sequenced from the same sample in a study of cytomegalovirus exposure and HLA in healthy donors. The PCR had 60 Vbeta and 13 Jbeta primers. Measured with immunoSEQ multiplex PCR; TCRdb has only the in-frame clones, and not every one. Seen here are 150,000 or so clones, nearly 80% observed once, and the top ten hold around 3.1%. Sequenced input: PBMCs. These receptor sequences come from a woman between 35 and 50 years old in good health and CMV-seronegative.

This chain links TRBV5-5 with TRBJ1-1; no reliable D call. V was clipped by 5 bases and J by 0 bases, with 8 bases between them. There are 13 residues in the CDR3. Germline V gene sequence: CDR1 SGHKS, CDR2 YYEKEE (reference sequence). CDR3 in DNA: TGTGCCAGCAGGCTTACTTTGAACACTGAAGCTTTCTTT. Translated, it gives CASRLTLNTEAFF.

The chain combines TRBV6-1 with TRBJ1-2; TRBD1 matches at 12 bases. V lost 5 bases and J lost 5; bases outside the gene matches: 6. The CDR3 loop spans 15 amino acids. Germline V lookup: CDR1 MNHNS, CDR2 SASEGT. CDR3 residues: CASSPGTGGRYGYTF. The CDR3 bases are TGTGCCAGCAGTCCTGGGACAGGGGGCCGGTATGGCTACACCTTC.

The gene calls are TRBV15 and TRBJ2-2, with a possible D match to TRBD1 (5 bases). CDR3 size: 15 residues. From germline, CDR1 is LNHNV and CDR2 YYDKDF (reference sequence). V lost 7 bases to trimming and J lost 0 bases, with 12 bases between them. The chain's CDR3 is CATTVWGANTGELFF. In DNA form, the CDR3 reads TGTGCCACCACGGTGTGGGGCGCGAACACCGGGGAGCTGTTTTTT.

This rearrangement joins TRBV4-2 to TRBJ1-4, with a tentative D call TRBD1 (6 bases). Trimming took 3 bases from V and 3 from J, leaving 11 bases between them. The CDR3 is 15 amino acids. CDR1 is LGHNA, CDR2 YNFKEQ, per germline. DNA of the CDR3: TGTGCCAGCAGCCAGCAACAGGGACCTAATGAAAAACTGTTTTTT. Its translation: CASSQQQGPNEKLFF.

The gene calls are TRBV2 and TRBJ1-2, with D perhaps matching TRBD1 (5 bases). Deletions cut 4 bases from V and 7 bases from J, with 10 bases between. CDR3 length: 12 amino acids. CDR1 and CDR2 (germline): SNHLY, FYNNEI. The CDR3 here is CASSGQGLGYTF. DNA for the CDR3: TGTGCCAGCAGTGGCCAGGGTCTTGGCTACACCTTC. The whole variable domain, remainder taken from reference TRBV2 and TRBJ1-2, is EPEVTQTPSHQVTQMGQEVILRCVPISNHLYFYWYRQILGQKVEFLVSFYNNEISEKSEIFDDQFSVERPDGSNFTLKIRSTKLEDSAMYFCASSGQGLGYTFGSGTRLTVV.

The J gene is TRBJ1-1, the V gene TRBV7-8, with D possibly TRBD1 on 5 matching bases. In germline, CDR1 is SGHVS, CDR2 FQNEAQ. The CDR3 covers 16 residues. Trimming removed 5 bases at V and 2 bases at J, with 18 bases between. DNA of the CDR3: TGTGCCAGCAGCATTAGGTTCCAGGGTCGCAACACTGAAGCTTTCTTT. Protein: CASSIRFQGRNTEAFF.

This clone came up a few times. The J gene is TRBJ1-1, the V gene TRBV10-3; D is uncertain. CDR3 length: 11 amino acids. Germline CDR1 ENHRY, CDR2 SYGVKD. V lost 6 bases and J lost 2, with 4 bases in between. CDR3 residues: CAIRTNTEAFF. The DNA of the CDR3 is TGTGCCATCAGGACTAACACTGAAGCTTTCTTT.

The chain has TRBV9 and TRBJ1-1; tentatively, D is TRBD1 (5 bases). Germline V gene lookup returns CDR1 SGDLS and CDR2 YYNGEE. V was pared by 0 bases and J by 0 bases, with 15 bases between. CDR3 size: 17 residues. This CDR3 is CASSVGWGEGLNTEAFF. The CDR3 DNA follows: TGTGCCAGCAGCGTAGGTTGGGGGGAAGGGTTGAACACTGAAGCTTTCTTT.

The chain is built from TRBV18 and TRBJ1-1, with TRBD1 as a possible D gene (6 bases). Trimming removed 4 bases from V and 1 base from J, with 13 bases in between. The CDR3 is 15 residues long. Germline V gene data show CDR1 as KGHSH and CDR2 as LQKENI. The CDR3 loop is CASSRNGGANTEAFF. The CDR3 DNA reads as TGTGCCAGCTCACGTAACGGGGGGGCGAACACTGAAGCTTTCTTT.

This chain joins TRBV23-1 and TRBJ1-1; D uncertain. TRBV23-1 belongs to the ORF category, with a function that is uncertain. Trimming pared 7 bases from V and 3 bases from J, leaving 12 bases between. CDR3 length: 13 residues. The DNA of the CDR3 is TGCGCCAGCACTCCCCTAGAAGACACTGAAGCTTTCTTT. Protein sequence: CASTPLEDTEAFF.

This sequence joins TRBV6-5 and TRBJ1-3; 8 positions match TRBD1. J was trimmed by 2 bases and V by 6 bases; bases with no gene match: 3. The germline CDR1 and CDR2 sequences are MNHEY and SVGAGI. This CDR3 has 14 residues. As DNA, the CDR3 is TGTGCCAGCAGCAGGGGGCTCGCTGGAAACACCATATATTTT. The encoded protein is CASSRGLAGNTIYF.

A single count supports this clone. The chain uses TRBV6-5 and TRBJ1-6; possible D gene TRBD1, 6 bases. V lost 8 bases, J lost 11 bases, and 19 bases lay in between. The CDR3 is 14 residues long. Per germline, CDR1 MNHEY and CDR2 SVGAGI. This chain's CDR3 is CASRQGSFNAPLHF. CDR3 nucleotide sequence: TGTGCCAGCCGGCAGGGGAGTTTCAACGCACCCCTCCACTTT.

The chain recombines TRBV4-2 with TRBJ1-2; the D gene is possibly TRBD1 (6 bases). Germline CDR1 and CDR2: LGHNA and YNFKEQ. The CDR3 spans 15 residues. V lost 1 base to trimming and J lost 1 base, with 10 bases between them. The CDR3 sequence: CASSQGQEINYGYTF. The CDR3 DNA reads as TGTGCCAGCAGCCAAGGACAGGAGATTAACTATGGCTACACCTTC.

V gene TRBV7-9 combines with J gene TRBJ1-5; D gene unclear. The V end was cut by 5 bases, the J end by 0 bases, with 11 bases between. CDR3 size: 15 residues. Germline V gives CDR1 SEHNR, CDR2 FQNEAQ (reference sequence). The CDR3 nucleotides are TGTGCCAGCAGCCCTACTGCAGGTAGCAATCAGCCCCAGCATTTT. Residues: CASSPTAGSNQPQHF. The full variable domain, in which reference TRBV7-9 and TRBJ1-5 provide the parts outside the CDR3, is DTGVSQNPRHKITKRGQNVTFRCDPISEHNRLYWYRQTLGQGPEFLTYFQNEAQLEKSRLLSDRFSAERPKGSFSTLEIQRTEQGDSAMYLCASSPTAGSNQPQHFGDGTRLSIL.

The CDR3 spells CSAYGGGETQYF. CDR3 sequence (DNA): TGCAGCGCCTACGGGGGGGGTGAGACCCAGTACTTC. The rearrangement links TRBV29-1 to TRBJ2-5; 8 bases agree with TRBD2. Germline assignment: CDR1 SQVTM and CDR2 ANQGSEA. V dropped 7 bases and J dropped 5; count of bases not matched to a gene: 6. The CDR3 extends over 12 amino acids. Filled out from reference TRBV29-1 and TRBJ2-5, the complete variable domain reads SAVISQKPSRDICQRGTSLTIQCQVDSQVTMMFWYRQQPGQSLTLIATANQGSEATYESGFVIDKFPISRPNLTFSTLTVSNMSPEDSSIYLCSAYGGGETQYFGPGTRLLVL.

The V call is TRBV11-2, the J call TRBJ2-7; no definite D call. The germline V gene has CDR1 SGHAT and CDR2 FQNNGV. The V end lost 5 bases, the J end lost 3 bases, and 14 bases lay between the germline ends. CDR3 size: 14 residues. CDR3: CASSPYRNSYEQYF. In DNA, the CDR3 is TGTGCCAGCAGCCCTTATCGTAATAGCTACGAGCAGTACTTC. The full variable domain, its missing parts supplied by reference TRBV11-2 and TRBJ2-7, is EAGVAQSPRYKIIEKRQSVAFWCNPISGHATLYWYQQILGQGPKLLIQFQNNGVVDDSQLPKDRFSAERLKGVDSTLKIQPAKLEDSAVYLCASSPYRNSYEQYFGPGTRLTVT.

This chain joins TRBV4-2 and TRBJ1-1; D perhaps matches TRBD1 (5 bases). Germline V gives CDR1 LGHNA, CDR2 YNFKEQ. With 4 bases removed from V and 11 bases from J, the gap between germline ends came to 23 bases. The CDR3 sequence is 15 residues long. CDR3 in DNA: TGTGCCAGCAGCCCCACGCTGGACGGCGCTAACAGGGCTTTCTTT. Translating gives CASSPTLDGANRAFF.

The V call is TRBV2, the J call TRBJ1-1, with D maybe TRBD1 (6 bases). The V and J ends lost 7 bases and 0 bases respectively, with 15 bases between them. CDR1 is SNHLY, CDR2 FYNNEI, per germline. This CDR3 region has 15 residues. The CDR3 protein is CASNFFSGVNTEAFF. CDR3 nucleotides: TGTGCCAGCAATTTCTTCTCAGGGGTGAACACTGAAGCTTTCTTT.

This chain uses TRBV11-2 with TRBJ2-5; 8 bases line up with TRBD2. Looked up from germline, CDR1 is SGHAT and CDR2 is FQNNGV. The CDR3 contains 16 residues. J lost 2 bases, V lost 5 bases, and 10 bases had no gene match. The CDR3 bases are TGTGCCAGCAGCGATAGCCGGGGGGGGGTGCAAGAGACCCAGTACTTC. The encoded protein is CASSDSRGGVQETQYF.

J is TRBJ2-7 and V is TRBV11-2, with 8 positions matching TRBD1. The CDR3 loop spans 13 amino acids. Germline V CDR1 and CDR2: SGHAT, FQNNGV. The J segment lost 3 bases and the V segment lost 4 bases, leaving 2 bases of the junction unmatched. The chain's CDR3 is CASSWTGNYEQYF. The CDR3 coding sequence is TGTGCCAGCAGCTGGACAGGGAACTACGAGCAGTACTTC.

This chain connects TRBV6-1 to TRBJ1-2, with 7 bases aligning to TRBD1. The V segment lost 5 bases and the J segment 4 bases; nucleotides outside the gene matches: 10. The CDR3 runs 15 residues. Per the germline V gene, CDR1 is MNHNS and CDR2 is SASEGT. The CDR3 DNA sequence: TGTGCCAGCAGTCGGGCACAGGGGCTACTCTATGGCTACACCTTC. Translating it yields CASSRAQGLLYGYTF.

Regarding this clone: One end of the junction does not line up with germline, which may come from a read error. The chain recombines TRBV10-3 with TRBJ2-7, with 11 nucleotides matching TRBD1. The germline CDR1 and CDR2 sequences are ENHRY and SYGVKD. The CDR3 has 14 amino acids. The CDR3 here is CAISSGQGDREQCF. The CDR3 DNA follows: TGTGCCATCAGCTCGGGACAGGGGGATCGCGAGCAGTGCTTC.

The CDR3 region is CASSAGYSGNTIYF. In DNA, the CDR3 is TGTGCCAGCTCGGCGGGGTACTCTGGAAACACCATATATTTT. The chain joins TRBV4-2 to TRBJ1-3; D is uncertain. The CDR3 extends over 14 amino acids. Trimming left V 8 bases short and J 0 bases short, with 11 bases between. CDR1 is LGHNA, CDR2 YNFKEQ, per germline.